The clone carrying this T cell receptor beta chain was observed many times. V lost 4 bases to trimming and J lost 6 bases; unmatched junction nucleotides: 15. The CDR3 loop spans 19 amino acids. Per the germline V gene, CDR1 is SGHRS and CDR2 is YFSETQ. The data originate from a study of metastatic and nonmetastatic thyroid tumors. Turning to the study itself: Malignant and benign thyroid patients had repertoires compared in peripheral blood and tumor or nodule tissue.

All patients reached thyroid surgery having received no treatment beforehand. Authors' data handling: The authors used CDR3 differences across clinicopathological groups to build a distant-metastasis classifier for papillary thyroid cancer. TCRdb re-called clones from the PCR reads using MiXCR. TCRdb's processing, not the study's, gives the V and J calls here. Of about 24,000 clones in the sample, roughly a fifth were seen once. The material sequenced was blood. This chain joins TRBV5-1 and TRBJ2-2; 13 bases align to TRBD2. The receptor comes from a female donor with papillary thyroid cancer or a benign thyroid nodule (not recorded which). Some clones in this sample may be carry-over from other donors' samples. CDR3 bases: TGCGCCAGCAGCCTGCGGGGTGACCGGACTAGCGGGAGATCCGGGGAGCTGTTTTTT. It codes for CASSLRGDRTSGRSGELFF.